Reported below is one T cell receptor (beta chain). The entry originates in a study of blood T cell repertoires in COVID-19. Study context: Some COVID-19 samples were acute and others convalescent; all came from the United States, Italy and Spain. PBMCs, B-cell-depleted T cells, or T cells were the source of the cDNA or gDNA that made up the material.

Per germline, CDR1 LNHNV and CDR2 YYDKDF (reference sequence). This CDR3 region has 16 residues. Deletions cut 0 bases from V and 5 bases from J, with 14 bases between. In the study's own analysis: It was from reference gene primer amplification that nucleated cell counts were estimated. The protocol was immunoSEQ multiplex PCR, while the TCRdb copy is restricted to in-frame clones and leaves out a portion. V and J calls and clone size are those listed in that table; D and trimming were worked out from the DNA. The sample has tens of thousands of clones; around 80% are singletons. Sequenced: peripheral blood. The V call is TRBV15, the J call TRBJ1-5, with TRBD1 as a possible D gene (6 bases). The sequence was collected from a human donor in a cohort sampled during active COVID-19. For the CDR3, the DNA is TGTGCCACCAGCAGAGATCGTCGGGGGGCAGATCAGCCCCAGCATTTT. This encodes CATSRDRRGADQPQHF.